Listed here are 17 T cell receptor beta chains from one sample, sequenced in a study of human T cells and chemical hapten exposure. Via MiXCR, TCRdb re-called the RACE reads, giving one row per CDR3 protein. The table shows 90,000 to 140,000 distinct CDR3 sequences, with less than 40% occurring only once. Documented time point: patch test 3, about 24 weeks after DPC sensitization. As for treatment: therapeutic diphenylcyclopropenone sensitization with weekly scalp DPC. This specimen consisted of whole blood, obtained in connection with sensitization to the hapten diphenylcyclopropenone (DPC). The receptors shown here come from a man in his forties or fifties with alopecia areata. Some clones in this sample may be carry-over from other donors' samples.

This clonotype appeared once. The chain recombines TRBV3-1 with TRBJ2-3, with D unclear. The germline CDR1 and CDR2 sequences are LGHDT and YNNKEL (reference sequence). V was pared by 2 bases and J by 0 bases, with 9 bases between. The CDR3 covers 15 residues. The CDR3 reads CASSQIGSSTDTQYF. The CDR3 bases are TGTGCCAGCAGCCAAATCGGCAGTAGCACAGATACGCAGTATTTT.

This chain's CDR3 is CASSLTEFISGNTIYF. As DNA, the CDR3 is TGTGCCAGCAGTTTGACAGAATTCATCTCTGGAAACACCATATATTTT. The genes are TRBV12-3 or TRBV12-4 and TRBJ1-3; D may be TRBD1 (5 bases). This CDR3 is 16 amino acids long. Deletions cut 3 bases from V and 0 bases from J, with 12 bases between.

The gene calls are TRBV11-1 and TRBJ2-1; D is ambiguous. In germline, CDR1 is SGHAT, CDR2 FQDESV (reference sequence). The CDR3 sequence is 14 residues long. V shed 1 base and J shed 10 bases, with 14 bases lying between them. Here the CDR3 reads CASSLVLGSAEQFF. The CDR3 DNA reads TGTGCCAGCAGCTTAGTACTTGGCAGCGCCGAGCAGTTCTTC.

The chain carries TRBV6-1 and TRBJ2-3, with D possibly matching TRBD2 (5 bases). The CDR3 contains 15 residues. V lost 2 bases to trimming and J lost 5 bases, with 14 bases between them. Germline V gene data show CDR1 as MNHNS and CDR2 as SASEGT. CDR3 coding DNA: TGTGCCAGCAGTGAAAGGAGGTCCTCCGGAGATACGCAGTATTTT. This codes for CASSERRSSGDTQYF.

The V and J genes are TRBV20-1 and TRBJ2-3; D is possibly TRBD1 (6 bases). This CDR3 is 15 amino acids long. Trimming removed 2 bases at V and 0 bases at J, with 12 bases between. Germline-derived CDR1 and CDR2 are DFQATT and SNEGSKA (reference sequence). In DNA form, the CDR3 reads TGCAGTGCTAGAACCGGGACAACTAGCACAGATACGCAGTATTTT. It codes for CSARTGTTSTDTQYF.

The chain employs TRBV20-1 and TRBJ2-7; 11 bases map to TRBD2. The V and J ends lost 6 bases and 4 bases, in that order; junction bases with no gene match: 5. Germline V gene data show CDR1 as DFQATT and CDR2 as SNEGSKA (reference sequence). CDR3 size: 13 residues. The CDR3 here is CSARLAGRYEQYV. The CDR3 bases are TGCAGTGCAAGACTAGCGGGAAGGTACGAGCAGTACGTC.

Note on this clonotype: Relative to the germline gene, one junction end is altered; a read error may explain this. This chain joins TRBV28 and TRBJ2-1; tentative D call: TRBD2 (6 bases). The CDR3 spans 15 residues. Germline V lookup: CDR1 MDHEN, CDR2 SYDVKM. The CDR3 nucleotides read TGTGCCAGCAGCCGGCCGGGAGACCGCCCTGGTGAGCGGTTCTTC. Encoded protein: CASSRPGDRPGERFF. The full variable domain, its missing parts supplied by reference TRBV28 and TRBJ2-1, is DVKVTQSSRYLVKRTGEKVFLECVQDMDHENMFWYRQDPGLGLRLIYFSYDVKMKEKGDIPEGYSVSREKKERFSLILESASTNQTSMYLCASSRPGDRPGERFFGPGTRLTVL.

J is TRBJ1-2 and V is TRBV27; D not certain. The ends were cut back, 6 bases at V and 4 bases at J, with 12 bases in the middle. The CDR3 is 13 amino acids. The germline gives CDR1 MNHEY, CDR2 SMNVEV (reference sequence). CDR3 sequence: CASSVAGRYGYTF. In DNA, the CDR3 is TGTGCCAGCAGCGTCGCTGGGCGCTATGGCTACACCTTC.

The chain carries TRBV20-1 and TRBJ2-5, with 10 positions matching TRBD2. After removal of 4 bases from V and 4 bases from J, the junction contained 9 bases not matched to a gene. CDR3 length: 15 residues. Germline V gene data show CDR1 as DFQATT and CDR2 as SNEGSKA (reference sequence). The CDR3 region is CSANVRTSGLETQYF. The CDR3 DNA reads TGCAGTGCTAACGTTCGGACTAGCGGATTAGAGACCCAGTACTTC.

The chain carries TRBV28 and TRBJ1-5; the D gene is possibly TRBD1 (6 bases). The V and J ends lost 11 bases and 5 bases respectively, with 16 bases between them. CDR1 is MDHEN and CDR2 is SYDVKM in the germline V gene. This CDR3 is 13 amino acids long. The CDR3 nucleotides are TGTGCCGGTAGACAGGATGGGGATCAGCCCCAGCATTTT. Amino acid sequence: CAGRQDGDQPQHF.

The chain uses TRBV12-2 and TRBJ2-7; no DNA check was done on the table's D call, TRBD1. TRBV12-2 is a recognized pseudogene. This CDR3 has 17 residues. The CDR3 nucleotides are TGTGCAAGTCGATCCACGCCAGGGGGCGCGGGTGACTACGAGCAGTACTTC. This gives the protein CASRSTPGGAGDYEQYF.

V is TRBV7-2 and J is TRBJ2-1, with a possible D match to TRBD2 (6 bases). In germline, CDR1 is SGHTA, CDR2 FQGNSA. The V and J ends lost 4 bases and 5 bases respectively, with 18 bases between them. This CDR3 spans 16 amino acids. The CDR3 loop is CASSSKVGSGNNEQFF. Written as DNA, the CDR3 is TGTGCCAGCAGCTCTAAGGTTGGTAGCGGCAACAATGAGCAGTTCTTC.

In its sample, this clonotype was seen a few times. Here the CDR3 reads CSARVPAGITDTQYF. Written as DNA, the CDR3 is TGCAGTGCTAGAGTCCCAGCGGGAATCACAGATACGCAGTATTTT. V usage is TRBV20-1 and J usage is TRBJ2-3, with 7 positions matching TRBD2. This CDR3 region has 15 residues. Germline V gene sequence: CDR1 DFQATT, CDR2 SNEGSKA (reference sequence). With 1 base clipped from V and 2 bases from J, the junction kept 6 bases outside the gene matches.

This chain uses TRBV12-3 or TRBV12-4 with TRBJ2-3; D is unresolved. V was cut by 1 base and J by 3 bases, with 8 bases left in between. CDR3 size: 14 residues. CDR3 amino acids: CASSLGLGTDTQYF. CDR3 bases: TGTGCCAGCAGTTTAGGGTTAGGAACAGATACGCAGTATTTT.

This clonotype was detected a few times. The chain combines TRBV29-1 with TRBJ1-2; D possibly corresponds to TRBD1 (5 bases). Trimming shortened V by 3 bases and J by 2 bases, and 13 bases separated the two germline ends. CDR1 is SQVTM, CDR2 ANQGSEA, per germline. The CDR3 covers 14 residues. For the CDR3, the DNA is TGCAGCGTTGAGAAAGGGACCCCCAACTATGGCTACACCTTC. This gives the protein CSVEKGTPNYGYTF.

V gene TRBV10-3 combines with J gene TRBJ2-1; TRBD2 matches 7 bases. Trimming took 3 bases from V and 7 from J; bases not matched to a gene: 6. Germline values: CDR1 ENHRY, CDR2 SYGVKD. The CDR3 is 14 residues long. CDR3 sequence (DNA): TGTGCCATCAGTGACGGGACTACGACTAATGAGCAGTTCTTC. Amino acids: CAISDGTTTNEQFF.

This clonotype showed up just a few times. This chain connects TRBV2 to TRBJ1-2, with D hard to call. V was clipped by 5 bases and J by 0 bases, with 13 bases between them. CDR3 size: 15 residues. Germline-derived CDR1 and CDR2 are SNHLY and FYNNEI. The CDR3 spells CASSLKRGSNYGYTF. The CDR3 DNA follows: TGTGCCAGCAGTTTGAAACGGGGTTCTAACTATGGCTACACCTTC.